This TCR beta chain was sequenced in a study of T cell responses to AZD1222 COVID-19 vaccine. The V end was cut by 7 bases, the J end by 10 bases, with 14 bases between. The CDR3 totals 13 residues. The germline gives CDR1 SNHLY, CDR2 FYNNEI. The sample holds a few counts of this clone. Measured with immunoSEQ multiplex PCR; TCRdb has only the in-frame clones, and not every one. Of about 120,000 clones detected, about 85% appear once; the ten largest clones hold around 6.2%. The sequence was collected from an adult in good health. The chain combines TRBV2 with TRBJ1-6; D perhaps matches TRBD1 (5 bases). The specimen comprised peripheral blood, sampled on day 0 of AZD1222 vaccination. CDR3 nucleotide sequence: TGTGCCAGCACCCGACAGAAAGTGTCACCCCTCCACTTT. Its translation: CASTRQKVSPLHF. The whole variable domain, remainder taken from reference TRBV2 and TRBJ1-6, is EPEVTQTPSHQVTQMGQEVILRCVPISNHLYFYWYRQILGQKVEFLVSFYNNEISEKSEIFDDQFSVERPDGSNFTLKIRSTKLEDSAMYFCASTRQKVSPLHFGNGTRLTVT.